The 29 T cell receptor beta chains below were found in one sample sequenced in a study of cytomegalovirus exposure and HLA in healthy donors. The primer mix had 60 Vbeta and 13 Jbeta primers. Sequencing was performed with immunoSEQ multiplex PCR; in TCRdb, only in-frame clones are kept and a portion is missing. This sample's table has fewer than 250,000 clones. Input material: PBMCs. Receptors originate from a woman in her twenties or thirties in good health and CMV-seropositive.

This sequence joins TRBV4-1 and TRBJ1-1; 8 bases fit TRBD1. The trim removed 4 bases at V and 7 bases at J, leaving 5 bases unmatched. This CDR3 has 13 residues. The V gene's germline CDR1 is MGHRA and CDR2 YSYEKL. The DNA for the CDR3 is TGCGCCAGCAGCCGACAGGGGCATGATGAAGCTTTCTTT. Its protein product is CASSRQGHDEAFF.

DNA of the CDR3: TGTGCCAGTAGTCTCGACAGGGGGATCGGAAACACCATATATTTT. As protein: CASSLDRGIGNTIYF. This chain joins TRBV19 and TRBJ1-3, with 9 bases aligning to TRBD1. The CDR3 covers 15 residues. CDR1 is LNHDA, CDR2 SQIVND, per germline (reference sequence). Unmatched junction bases numbered 6, after V lost 5 bases and J lost 4 bases.

The V and J genes are TRBV10-3 and TRBJ1-1; D is unresolved. Trimming stripped 3 bases from V and 6 bases from J, with 5 bases between. The length of the CDR3 is 11 residues. Germline-derived CDR1 and CDR2 are ENHRY and SYGVKD. CDR3 coding DNA: TGTGCCATCAGTGATTGGCCTGAAGCTTTCTTT. The encoded protein is CAISDWPEAFF.

This rearrangement joins TRBV12-5 to TRBJ2-1; 16 bases align to TRBD2. The V segment lost 9 bases and the J segment 2 bases; nucleotides outside the gene matches: 16. This CDR3 comprises 20 residues. Per the germline V gene, CDR1 is LGHNT and CDR2 is FRNRAP. CDR3: CASALGTSGGAGRTYNEQFF. The CDR3 nucleotides read TGTGCTAGCGCCCTCGGGACTAGCGGGGGGGCAGGTAGGACCTACAATGAGCAGTTCTTC. The full variable domain, rest sourced from reference TRBV12-5 and TRBJ2-1, is DARVTQTPRHKVTEMGQEVTMRCQPILGHNTVFWYRQTMMQGLELLAYFRNRAPLDDSGMPKDRFSAEMPDATLATLKIQPSEPRDSAVYFCASALGTSGGAGRTYNEQFFGPGTRLTVL.

J is TRBJ1-4 and V is TRBV5-1; D gene uncertain. V gave up 1 base and J gave up 6 bases, with 7 bases separating them. Germline CDR1 is SGHRS and CDR2 is YFSETQ. The CDR3 is made up of 13 amino acids. The CDR3 coding sequence is TGCGCCAGCAGCTTGTCGGGTTATGAAAAACTGTTTTTT. Residues: CASSLSGYEKLFF.

The V and J genes are TRBV18 and TRBJ2-5, with 9 bases matching TRBD2. The CDR3 is 15 amino acids. V lost 4 bases to trimming and J lost 4 bases; unmatched junction nucleotides: 7. Germline V gives CDR1 KGHSH, CDR2 LQKENI. CDR3 nucleotide sequence: TGTGCCAGCTCACGGGAGCGGGGGGTGCGAGAGACCCAGTACTTC. Translating it yields CASSRERGVRETQYF.

The chain has TRBV28 and TRBJ1-4; 8 bases fit TRBD1. Germline-derived CDR1 and CDR2 are MDHEN and SYDVKM. The CDR3 contains 13 residues. The V and J ends lost 6 bases and 7 bases, in that order; junction bases with no gene match: 4. CDR3 amino acids: CASRGQGIEKLFF. The CDR3 DNA reads TGTGCCAGCAGAGGACAGGGAATTGAAAAACTGTTTTTT. Filled out from reference TRBV28 and TRBJ1-4, the complete variable domain reads DVKVTQSSRYLVKRTGEKVFLECVQDMDHENMFWYRQDPGLGLRLIYFSYDVKMKEKGDIPEGYSVSREKKERFSLILESASTNQTSMYLCASRGQGIEKLFFGSGTQLSVL.

The rearrangement uses TRBV19 and TRBJ1-5; 7 bases fit TRBD1. Germline V gene sequence: CDR1 LNHDA, CDR2 SQIVND (reference sequence). The CDR3 extends over 16 amino acids. The junction had 6 bases not matched to a gene; V was cut back by 2 bases and J by 2 bases. CDR3 amino acids: CASSIPYRGGNQPQHF. CDR3 in DNA: TGTGCCAGTAGTATACCATACAGGGGCGGCAATCAGCCCCAGCATTTT.

The chain joins TRBV19 to TRBJ1-5; 9 bases map to TRBD1. CDR3 length equals 19 residues. Germline loops: CDR1 LNHDA, CDR2 SQIVND (reference sequence). V lost 6 bases to trimming and J lost 0 bases; unmatched junction nucleotides: 15. The CDR3 coding sequence is TGTGCCAGTAGGTCCCGGGACAGGGCCTCTGATCTTAGCAATCAGCCCCAGCATTTT. Translation gives CASRSRDRASDLSNQPQHF.

The rearrangement uses TRBV5-6 and TRBJ1-1; weak D call: TRBD1 (5 bases). This CDR3 comprises 14 residues. The V end lost 0 bases, the J end lost 6 bases, and 12 bases lay between the germline ends. Germline V gives CDR1 SGHDT, CDR2 YYEEEE. CDR3 sequence: CASSLAQGGPEAFF. The CDR3 nucleotides read TGTGCCAGCAGCTTGGCCCAGGGAGGCCCTGAAGCTTTCTTT.

This chain's CDR3 is CASSVDSGLEQETQYF. CDR3 nucleotide sequence: TGTGCCAGCAGCGTAGATAGCGGGCTAGAGCAAGAGACCCAGTACTTC. This chain uses TRBV9 with TRBJ2-5; 7 bases map to TRBD2. The CDR3 spans 16 residues. The V gene end was trimmed by 0 bases and the J gene end by 2 bases; junction bases not matched to a gene: 7. Germline CDR1 reads SGDLS; CDR2 reads YYNGEE.

The rearrangement links TRBV15 to TRBJ1-3; 7 bases align to TRBD1. Germline V gives CDR1 LNHNV, CDR2 YYDKDF (reference sequence). Losses at the gene ends were 0 bases for V and 1 base for J; bases not matched to a gene: 18. CDR3 length equals 21 residues. The CDR3 DNA reads TGTGCCACCAGCAGAGATTCTGGGGATTCCCCAATGACAGGGTCTGGAAACACCATATATTTT. Encoded protein: CATSRDSGDSPMTGSGNTIYF.

V gene TRBV27 combines with J gene TRBJ1-6; D gene uncertain. The CDR3 length is 14 residues. Deletions cut 5 bases from V and 9 bases from J, with 14 bases between. The germline gives CDR1 MNHEY, CDR2 SMNVEV (reference sequence). For the CDR3, the DNA is TGTGCCAGCAGTCCGGTCCCAAGTGGTTCACCCCTCCACTTT. Amino acid sequence: CASSPVPSGSPLHF.

The CDR3 spells CATRSADSGNTIYF. The DNA for the CDR3 is TGTGCCACTAGGAGCGCAGACTCTGGAAACACCATATATTTT. The chain couples TRBV10-3 to TRBJ1-3; no reliable D call. Germline CDR1 ENHRY, CDR2 SYGVKD. V gave up 10 bases and J gave up 0 bases, with 13 bases separating them. The CDR3 has 14 amino acids.

The rearrangement uses TRBV2 and TRBJ1-5; D call uncertain. The CDR3 loop spans 14 amino acids. Germline V lookup: CDR1 SNHLY, CDR2 FYNNEI. Trimming took 5 bases from V and 0 from J, leaving 8 bases between them. The CDR3 spells CASSPGNSNQPQHF. As DNA, the CDR3 is TGTGCCAGCAGTCCGGGAAATAGCAATCAGCCCCAGCATTTT.

In DNA, the CDR3 is TGTGCCAGCAGCTACCGACAGGCGGATACGCAGTATTTT. It specifies CASSYRQADTQYF. The genes are TRBV7-2 and TRBJ2-3; D is perhaps TRBD1 (6 bases). CDR1 is SGHTA and CDR2 is FQGNSA in the germline V gene. V was cut by 4 bases and J by 6 bases, with 11 bases left in between. There are 13 residues in the CDR3.

The gene calls are TRBV6-6 and TRBJ2-7, with 9 bases identical to TRBD1. This CDR3 region has 12 residues. The ends lost 8 bases at V and 5 bases at J; junction bases unmatched: 4. The germline CDR1 and CDR2 sequences are MNHNY and SVGAGI (reference sequence). As DNA, the CDR3 is TGTGCCAGCGGACAGGGGCCAAACGAGCAGTACTTC. The encoded protein is CASGQGPNEQYF.

The gene calls are TRBV28 and TRBJ2-1; possible D gene TRBD2, 5 bases. V was cut by 3 bases and J by 6 bases, with 15 bases left in between. Germline CDR1 MDHEN, CDR2 SYDVKM. The CDR3 runs 15 residues. The CDR3 loop reads CASSFSEEIGNEQFF. DNA of the CDR3: TGTGCCAGCAGTTTTTCGGAGGAGATCGGCAATGAGCAGTTCTTC.

A note on this clone: The identical CDR3 is also encoded by other nucleotide sequences in the sample. The chain couples TRBV5-1 to TRBJ2-3, with TRBD1 matching 7 bases. There are 13 residues in the CDR3. V was pared by 7 bases and J by 0 bases, with 2 bases of the junction left unmatched. The V gene's germline CDR1 is SGHRS and CDR2 YFSETQ. This CDR3 is CASSTGSTDTQYF. In DNA form, the CDR3 reads TGCGCCAGCTCGACAGGGAGCACAGATACGCAGTATTTT.

Points on this clone: A read error may produce the germline difference seen at one junction end. The V and J genes are TRBV5-6 and TRBJ2-3, with TRBD1 as a possible D gene (5 bases). CDR3 size: 14 residues. Germline V gene data show CDR1 as SGHDT and CDR2 as YYEEEE. The CDR3 bases are TGTGTCAGCAGCTCTTACTCAGGGACAGATACGCAGTATTTT. Its translation is CVSSSYSGTDTQYF.

The J gene is TRBJ1-5, the V gene TRBV27; TRBD1 matches 7 bases. Germline CDR1 MNHEY, CDR2 SMNVEV (reference sequence). V lost 2 bases and J lost 1; bases outside the gene matches: 5. The CDR3 totals 16 residues. CDR3 in amino acids: CASSLLPGGSNQPQHF. The DNA of the CDR3 is TGTGCCAGCAGTTTACTGCCAGGGGGGAGCAATCAGCCCCAGCATTTT.

The genes are TRBV18 and TRBJ2-1, with D hard to call. The CDR3 contains 16 residues. CDR1 and CDR2 (germline): KGHSH, LQKENI. The V end was cut by 3 bases, the J end by 0 bases, with 12 bases between. The CDR3 DNA follows: TGTGCCAGCTCACCCCTATCACAGAGCTCCTACAATGAGCAGTTCTTC. Protein: CASSPLSQSSYNEQFF.

V gene TRBV11-3 combines with J gene TRBJ2-1, with 11 bases aligning to TRBD2. Germline V gives CDR1 SGHNT, CDR2 YENEEA. Trimming removed 4 bases from V and 2 bases from J; junction bases left unmatched: 4. The CDR3 sequence is 16 residues long. The CDR3 sequence: CASSSGTSGTYNEQFF. Written as DNA, the CDR3 is TGTGCCAGCAGCTCCGGGACTAGCGGAACCTACAATGAGCAGTTCTTC.

CDR3 residues: CASSHDRDSAHSYEQYF. CDR3 DNA: TGCGCCAGCAGCCATGACCGGGACAGCGCTCACTCCTACGAGCAGTACTTC. The V call is TRBV4-1, the J call TRBJ2-5, with TRBD1 matching 7 bases. The last part of the DNA fits TRBJ2-7 better; the J call may be wrong. CDR1 is MGHRA, CDR2 YSYEKL, per germline. The CDR3 is made up of 17 amino acids.

J is TRBJ1-1 and V is TRBV6-5; the D is unclear. CDR1 MNHEY and CDR2 SVGAGI come from the germline V gene. The CDR3 runs 14 residues. Trimming took off 0 bases at V and 3 bases at J, with 8 bases between the two ends. The CDR3 spells CASSYSEGDTEAFF. Written as DNA, the CDR3 is TGTGCCAGCAGTTACTCCGAGGGCGACACTGAAGCTTTCTTT.

The chain links TRBV4-1 to TRBJ2-7, with 7 bases that match TRBD2. CDR1 and CDR2 (germline): MGHRA, YSYEKL. This CDR3 comprises 18 residues. Trimming took 0 bases from V and 3 from J; bases not matched to a gene: 14. CDR3 DNA: TGCGCCAGCAGCCAAGAGGGGGGATGGGAGGGACCATTCTACGAGCAGTACTTC. Translation: CASSQEGGWEGPFYEQYF.

J is TRBJ2-3 and V is TRBV7-9; no clear D. The CDR3 contains 14 residues. CDR1 is SEHNR, CDR2 FQNEAQ, per germline (reference sequence). V lost 5 bases and J 0 bases, leaving 9 bases between the germline ends. The DNA of the CDR3 is TGTGCCAGCAGCCCAGGCTTTAGCACAGATACGCAGTATTTT. Amino acid sequence: CASSPGFSTDTQYF.

The chain carries TRBV5-1 and TRBJ2-3; 12 nucleotides align to TRBD2. The CDR3 loop spans 17 amino acids. Germline lookup yields CDR1 SGHRS and CDR2 YFSETQ. Trimming took 1 base from V and 2 from J; bases not matched to a gene: 5. In nucleotides, the CDR3 is TGCGCCAGCAGCTTGTCACCTAGCGGGGGGGCCACAGATACGCAGTATTTT. It specifies CASSLSPSGGATDTQYF.

The chain combines TRBV14 with TRBJ2-7; D is unresolved. Germline CDR1 SGHDN, CDR2 FVKESK. Trimming stripped 1 base from V and 7 bases from J, with 8 bases between. The CDR3 runs 12 residues. The CDR3 reads CASSQVWAEQYF. The CDR3 DNA sequence: TGTGCCAGCAGCCAAGTATGGGCTGAGCAGTACTTC.